The clone carrying this TCR beta chain was recorded many times. This sample was taken from a study of cytomegalovirus exposure and HLA in healthy donors. Profiled with immunoSEQ multiplex PCR; TCRdb holds only in-frame clones, not every one. This sample has 250,000 to 400,000 clones, with roughly 88% found just once. CDR3 size: 16 residues. Germline-derived CDR1 and CDR2 are SNHLY and FYNNEI. Trimming removed 3 bases from V and 6 bases from J; junction bases left unmatched: 10. The chain combines TRBV2 with TRBJ2-7; 11 bases align to TRBD1. The receptor was derived from a man younger than 45 in good health and CMV-seronegative. Material: PBMCs. The CDR3 nucleotides are TGTGCCAGCAGTGACCCAGGGACAGGGGGGAGTAGCGAGCAGTACTTC. It is translated as CASSDPGTGGSSEQYF.